The clone carrying this TCR beta chain has a handful of counts. Its antigen is not known. During the collection period, no donor immune events like infections were recorded. The sample belongs to a study of identifying expanded T cells in peripheral blood. Broader study findings: Across healthy donors, higher total template counts meant significantly greater approximately 2-week count variance. About 1.2 clones differed between technical replicates, versus roughly 17 and 20 over time.

Only in-frame clones appear in the TCRdb table, and some are missing; sequencing was by immunoSEQ multiplex PCR. Of 45,000 to 60,000 clones listed, over 75% are singletons. This sequence was found in a person between 18 and 69 years old in good health. Sequenced sample: blood.

This CDR3 is CASSRTGGRAFF. The CDR3 coding sequence is TGTGCCAGCAGCAGGACAGGGGGGCGAGCTTTCTTT. The J gene is TRBJ1-1, the V gene TRBV6-5; TRBD1 matches 10 bases. V shed 6 bases, J shed 10 bases, and the junction held 5 bases outside the gene matches. There are 12 residues in the CDR3. CDR1 and CDR2 from the germline V gene are MNHEY and SVGAGI.